This record covers a single T cell receptor beta chain. Its binding antigen is unknown. One base away there is no much larger clone; base qualities are not given. The same DNA, extracted from blood mononuclear cells, served for both TCR sequencing and STAT3 sequencing. The entry originates in a study of STAT3 mutations in large granular lymphocyte leukemia (dated by TCRdb to between 2017 and 2020). General notes on the study: About half of the T-LGLL patients who underwent longitudinal sequencing carried canonical activating STAT3 mutations. Serial deep sequencing of TCRbeta CDR3 and STAT3 was performed in patients with T-cell large granular lymphocyte leukemia to reconstruct clonal hierarchy and dynamics. From an initial cohort of around 200 LGL patients, 20 or so representative T-LGLL cases were picked for longitudinal TCRbeta and STAT3 sequencing. On average, sequencing was done at under 5 time points per patient, with the number of samplings ranging from 2 to 8. As controls within the study, a couple of patients with natural killer LGL leukemia were also sequenced longitudinally. Over half of the T-LGLL patients were given one or more immunosuppressive therapy regimens, and approximately 42% of those treated had a hematologic response.

The CDR3 sequence holds 14 residues, the cysteine and phenylalanine included. Only CDR3 DNA is held: 42 bases, read in frame from base 1. Looking up the germline V gene yields CDR1 SGHRS and CDR2 YFSETQ. Relative to germline, V is missing 0 bases and J is missing 4 bases, with 1 base of the junction outside any gene match. TCRbeta libraries were sequenced on an Illumina MiSeq, and an average of roughly 39,000 productive templates per sample was obtained. The immunoSEQ assay, which uses multiplex PCR amplification, was used to generate TCRbeta CDR3 libraries. The study's processing was this. Following a previously defined approach, repertoire diversity was calculated, and values close to 0 point to extremely monoclonal samples. Held by TCRdb, this immuneACCESS table contains in-frame sequences only and omits some clones. Under half of the omission traces to an unresolved V gene where checked; the cause of the rest is unknown. V and J calls plus clone size are reproduced from that table; the DNA served to infer D and trimming. Recorded for this sample are 30,000 to 35,000 clones; about 74% of them occurred a single time. 30% of the sample rests with the top ten.

What the research found in general, with its limitations: In 6 of 18 patients, TCR clonotype switching occurred after therapy, and every newly emerging clone was STAT3 wild type. Linking therapy response to changes in TCR clonal burden was complicated by variable intervals between samplings and by differing treatment regimens. Several patients had a dominant TCR clone burden greater than the STAT3 mutant burden, which suggests that the STAT3 mutation arose secondarily within a clone that had already expanded. Since codominant clonotypes persisted in some patients, a small but highly pathogenic clone may have gone undetected. At least one immunodominant TCRbeta clonotype was identified in every T-LGLL patient, and multiple immunodominant subclonotypes were identified in about half of the T-LGLL patients. Because no samples were available when a clone first appeared, clonal expansion had to be inferred from samplings taken at other points.

The sequenced material came from peripheral blood mononuclear cells. This clonotype was sampled from a woman between 45 and 60 years old with T-cell large granular lymphocyte leukemia. Some clones in this sample may be carry-over from other donors' samples. The age is the age at diagnosis. The rearrangement joined TRBV5-1 to TRBJ1-3, with 7 central nucleotides matching TRBD1. The nucleotide sequence reads as follows: TGCGCCAGCAGCTTGGACAGGGGAGGAAACACCATATATTTT. This sequence encodes CASSLDRGGNTIYF.